This paragraph reports one T cell receptor beta chain. What it binds is unknown. Researchers ran the PCR with 60 Vbeta and 13 Jbeta primers. The method was immunoSEQ multiplex PCR; TCRdb's version includes in-frame clones alone and lacks a portion of them. The sample has about 190,000 clones, 70% to 75% seen once. The data were taken from a study of cytomegalovirus exposure and HLA in healthy donors. Study-level information: HLA-typed donors were the source of around 87 million unique TCRs, which an early data release held.

Germline V gene data show CDR1 as MNHNS and CDR2 as SASEGT. The CDR3 spans 13 residues. With 5 bases removed from V and 11 bases from J, the gap between germline ends came to 18 bases. Whole-study findings and limits: Trimming of TCR beta V- and J-genes showed a link, identified in a later analysis, to a missense DCLRE1C variant.

The rearrangement uses TRBV6-1 and TRBJ1-1; tentatively, D is TRBD1 (6 bases). The sequence was collected from a woman between 25 and 40 years old in good health and CMV-seropositive. The material sequenced was PBMCs. CDR3 DNA sequence: TGTGCCAGCAGTCGACAGGCCTCGCGCATGGCTTTCTTT. It specifies CASSRQASRMAFF.